This TCR beta chain was recorded in a study of tumor-infiltrating lymphocytes in primary liver carcinoma. The authors made TCR beta cDNA from around 500 ng total RNA with a constant-region primer. The TCR beta library was amplified through three nested multiplex PCR rounds in a modified ARM-PCR procedure. PCR rounds one and two used TRBV1-TRBV30 forward primers with a C-beta reverse primer for roughly 10 cycles each. TCRdb fed the multiplex PCR reads into MiXCR, producing one record per CDR3 protein. The sample has 150,000 to 200,000 distinct CDR3 sequences; about 60% are singletons. Blood RNA was derived from unsorted whole blood, and germline DNA was extracted too. These patients lived with chronic HBV infection and had never been treated. Trimming removed 4 bases from V and 6 bases from J; junction bases left unmatched: 12. CDR3 length: 17 amino acids. Per germline, CDR1 MGHRA and CDR2 YSYEKL.

This sequence joins TRBV4-1 and TRBJ2-1; TRBD2 matches at 10 bases. The clonotype originates from a man aged 40-49 years with primary liver carcinoma and hepatitis B virus infection. The source material was peripheral blood. CDR3 in amino acids: CASSLLRLAGVGNEQFF. The CDR3 coding sequence is TGCGCCAGCAGCCTACTCCGTCTAGCGGGAGTCGGCAATGAGCAGTTCTTC.